Shown below are 7 T cell receptor beta chains from a single sample sequenced in a study of T cell clonality in common variable immunodeficiency. The assay was immunoSEQ multiplex PCR, and TCRdb's table has in-frame clones only and misses some. The repertoire has some 50,000 clones, none seen only once; the ten largest take approximately 5.9%. The sample consisted of peripheral blood mononuclear cells. The receptors here all came from a person aged 18 to 69 in good health.

This clone was seen repeatedly, ten times or more. The missing CDR3 end, 3 residues past where the read stops, is filled in from the germline J gene. The V gene is TRBV18, the J gene TRBJ2-2; possible D gene TRBD1, 6 bases. This CDR3 region has 17 residues. Germline V gives CDR1 KGHSH, CDR2 LQKENI. Between the trimmed V and J ends, which lost 2 bases and 4 bases, there was a span of 17 bases. The CDR3 region is CASSPFATGFGTGELFF. The covered CDR3 bases are TGTGCCAGCTCACCATTTGCTACAGGGTTTGGCACCGGGGAG.

At least ten counts were recorded for this clone. The junction departs from the called germline gene at one end, perhaps through a read error. The CDR3 protein is CASSPGDSFNEQFF. The CDR3 DNA, read in part, is TGTGCCAGCAGCCCTGGGGACTCCTTCAATGAG. J is TRBJ2-1 and V is TRBV9; possibly TRBD2 for D (6 bases). The sequence runs out 3 residues before the end of the CDR3; the remainder is reconstructed from the germline J gene. This CDR3 region has 14 residues. Germline CDR1 SGDLS, CDR2 YYNGEE.

A note on this clone: Sequencing ends 3 residues short of the CDR3 end; the germline J gene provides the rest. The chain has TRBV30 and TRBJ2-3; the match to TRBD2 covers 8 bases. CDR1 and CDR2 (germline): GTSNPN, SVGIG (reference sequence). This CDR3 comprises 11 residues. The CDR3 bases that were read are TGTGCCCTTACGGGGGGGGAGACG. Translation gives CALTGGET. Given in full, the CDR3 is CALTGGETQYF.

The sample holds many counts of this clone. The read gets to within 3 residues of the CDR3 end, and the germline J gene fills in the rest. The chain combines TRBV19 with TRBJ1-6; 8 nucleotides agree with TRBD1. Germline trimming cut 5 bases from V and 4 bases from J; bases unmatched to any gene: 4. The CDR3 loop spans 15 amino acids. Per germline, CDR1 LNHDA and CDR2 SQIVND (reference sequence). CDR3 bases read: TGTGCCAGTAGTGGACAGGGAGGGTATAATTCACCC. As protein: CASSGQGGYNSP. The complete CDR3 reads CASSGQGGYNSPLHF.

This clone was recorded many times. The read halts 3 residues ahead of the CDR3 end, with the missing end drawn from the germline J gene. The gene calls are TRBV20-1 and TRBJ1-2, with 7 bases matching TRBD1. CDR1 is DFQATT and CDR2 is SNEGSKA in the germline V gene (reference sequence). Trimming cost V 6 bases and J 5 bases; bases outside gene matches: 9. This CDR3 is built from 13 residues. CDR3: CSADTGEEYGYTF. The covered CDR3 bases are TGCAGTGCGGACACAGGGGAGGAGTATGGC.

This clone was seen many times. The read ends 3 residues before the CDR3 terminus; that terminus is restored from the germline J gene. The rearrangement joins TRBV6-1 to TRBJ2-1, with 8 bases aligning to TRBD2. The length of the CDR3 is 15 residues. CDR1 and CDR2 (germline): MNHNS, SASEGT. V lost 4 bases to trimming and J lost 7 bases; unmatched junction nucleotides: 9. The CDR3 sequence: CASSASSGPFNEQFF. CDR3 bases read: TGTGCCAGCAGTGCTTCTAGCGGGCCCTTTAATGAG.

This clone was detected ten times or more. The sequence runs out 3 residues before the end of the CDR3; the remainder is reconstructed from the germline J gene. The chain joins TRBV5-1 to TRBJ2-7; TRBD1 matches 8 bases. Germline V CDR1 and CDR2: SGHRS, YFSETQ. V was clipped by 4 bases and J by 3 bases; unmatched bases: 12. The CDR3 covers 16 residues. This CDR3 reads CASSLTGTGAIYEQYF. The sequenced CDR3 bases are TGCGCCAGCAGCCTAACCGGGACAGGAGCTATCTACGAG.